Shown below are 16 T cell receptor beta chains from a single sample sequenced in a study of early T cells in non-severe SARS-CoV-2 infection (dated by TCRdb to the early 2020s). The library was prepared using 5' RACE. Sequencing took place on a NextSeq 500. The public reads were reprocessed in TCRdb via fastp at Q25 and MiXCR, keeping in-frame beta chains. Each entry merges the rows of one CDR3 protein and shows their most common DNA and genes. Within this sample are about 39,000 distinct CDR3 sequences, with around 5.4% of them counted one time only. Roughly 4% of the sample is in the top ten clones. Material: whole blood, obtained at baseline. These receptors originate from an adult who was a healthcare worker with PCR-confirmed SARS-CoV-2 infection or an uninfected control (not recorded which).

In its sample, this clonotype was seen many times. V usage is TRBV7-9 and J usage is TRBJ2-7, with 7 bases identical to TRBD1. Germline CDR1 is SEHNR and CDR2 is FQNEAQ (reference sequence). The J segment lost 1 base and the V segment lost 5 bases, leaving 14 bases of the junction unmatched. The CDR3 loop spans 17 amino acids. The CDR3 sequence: CASSLNEGQIESYEQYF. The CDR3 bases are TGTGCCAGCAGCCTAAACGAGGGACAGATCGAATCCTACGAGCAGTACTTC.

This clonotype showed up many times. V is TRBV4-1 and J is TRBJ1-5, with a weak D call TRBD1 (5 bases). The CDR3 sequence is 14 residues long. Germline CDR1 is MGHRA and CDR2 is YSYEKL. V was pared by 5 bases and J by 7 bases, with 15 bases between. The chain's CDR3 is CASSDGRASQPQHF. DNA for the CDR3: TGCGCCAGCAGCGACGGCAGGGCTTCACAGCCCCAGCATTTT.

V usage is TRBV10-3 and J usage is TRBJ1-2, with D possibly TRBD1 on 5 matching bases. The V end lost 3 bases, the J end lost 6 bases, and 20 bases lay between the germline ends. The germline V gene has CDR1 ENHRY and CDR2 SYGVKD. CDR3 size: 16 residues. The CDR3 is CAISDSRSGGLDGYTF. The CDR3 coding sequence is TGTGCCATCAGTGACTCCCGTTCTGGGGGATTAGATGGCTACACCTTC.

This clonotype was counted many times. CDR3 sequence reads: CASSFGRGGNQPQHF. CDR3 bases: TGTGCCAGCAGTTTTGGGAGGGGAGGCAATCAGCCCCAGCATTTT. The chain recombines TRBV12-3 or TRBV12-4 with TRBJ1-5; D might be TRBD1 (5 bases). V gave up 3 bases and J gave up 2 bases, with 11 bases separating them. CDR3 size: 15 residues.

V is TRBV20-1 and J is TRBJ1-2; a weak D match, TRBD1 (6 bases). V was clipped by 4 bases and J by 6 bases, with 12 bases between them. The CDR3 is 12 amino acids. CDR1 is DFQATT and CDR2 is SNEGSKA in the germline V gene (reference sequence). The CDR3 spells CSAKGNRDGYTF. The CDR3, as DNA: TGCAGTGCTAAAGGGAACAGGGATGGCTACACCTTC.

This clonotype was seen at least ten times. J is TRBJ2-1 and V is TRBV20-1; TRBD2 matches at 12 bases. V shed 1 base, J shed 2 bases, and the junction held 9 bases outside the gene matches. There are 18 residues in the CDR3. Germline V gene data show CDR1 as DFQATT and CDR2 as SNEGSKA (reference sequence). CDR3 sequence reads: CSARVRLAGGPTYNEQFF. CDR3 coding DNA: TGCAGTGCTAGAGTAAGGCTAGCGGGAGGGCCGACCTACAATGAGCAGTTCTTC.

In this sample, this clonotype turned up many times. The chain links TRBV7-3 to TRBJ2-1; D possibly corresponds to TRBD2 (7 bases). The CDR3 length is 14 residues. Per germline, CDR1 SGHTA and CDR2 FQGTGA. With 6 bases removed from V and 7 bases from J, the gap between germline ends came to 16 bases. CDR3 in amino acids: CASSSGGAENEQFF. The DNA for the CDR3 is TGTGCCAGCAGTTCGGGGGGCGCAGAAAATGAGCAGTTCTTC.

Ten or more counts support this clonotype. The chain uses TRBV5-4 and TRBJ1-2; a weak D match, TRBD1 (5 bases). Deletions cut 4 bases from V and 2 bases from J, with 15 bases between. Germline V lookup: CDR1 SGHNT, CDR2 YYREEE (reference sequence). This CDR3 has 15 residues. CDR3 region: CASSTGPQANYGYTF. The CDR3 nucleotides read TGTGCCAGCAGCACAGGTCCACAGGCAAACTATGGCTACACCTTC.

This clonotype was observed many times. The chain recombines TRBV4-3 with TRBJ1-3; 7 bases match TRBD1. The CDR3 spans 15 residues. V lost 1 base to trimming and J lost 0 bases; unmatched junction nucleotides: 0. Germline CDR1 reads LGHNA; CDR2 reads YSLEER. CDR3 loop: CASSQGTGSGNTIYF. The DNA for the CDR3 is TGCGCCAGCAGCCAAGGGACAGGCTCTGGAAACACCATATATTTT.

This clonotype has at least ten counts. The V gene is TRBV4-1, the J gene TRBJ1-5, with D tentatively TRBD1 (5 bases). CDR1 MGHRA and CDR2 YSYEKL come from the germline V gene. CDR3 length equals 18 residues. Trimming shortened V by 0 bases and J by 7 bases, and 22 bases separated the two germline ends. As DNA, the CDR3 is TGCGCCAGCAGCCAAGATTTGCAGGGTTCCCTTTCGCGACAGCCCCAGCATTTT. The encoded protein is CASSQDLQGSLSRQPQHF.

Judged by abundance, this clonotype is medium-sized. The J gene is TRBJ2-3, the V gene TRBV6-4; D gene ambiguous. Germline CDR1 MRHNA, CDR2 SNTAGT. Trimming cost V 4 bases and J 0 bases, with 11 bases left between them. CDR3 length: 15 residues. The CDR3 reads CASSAGEASTDTQYF. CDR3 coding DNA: TGTGCCAGCAGTGCTGGTGAAGCTAGCACAGATACGCAGTATTTT.

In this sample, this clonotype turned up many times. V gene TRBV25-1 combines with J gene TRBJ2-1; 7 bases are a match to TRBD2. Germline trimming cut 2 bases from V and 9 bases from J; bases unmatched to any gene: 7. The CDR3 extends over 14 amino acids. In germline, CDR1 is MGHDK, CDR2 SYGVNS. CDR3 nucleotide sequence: TGTGCCAGCAGTGAAGGCGGGAGAAGGGTTGAGCAGTTCTTC. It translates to CASSEGGRRVEQFF.

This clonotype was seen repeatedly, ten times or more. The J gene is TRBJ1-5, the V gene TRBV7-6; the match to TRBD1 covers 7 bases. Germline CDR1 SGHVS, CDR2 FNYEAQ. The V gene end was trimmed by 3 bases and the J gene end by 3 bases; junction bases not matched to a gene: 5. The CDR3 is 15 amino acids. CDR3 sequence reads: CASSLGGQTNQPQHF. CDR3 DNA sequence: TGTGCCAGCAGCTTGGGGGGACAGACCAATCAGCCCCAGCATTTT. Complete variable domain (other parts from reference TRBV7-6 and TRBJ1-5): GAGVSQSPRYKVTKRGQDVALRCDPISGHVSLYWYRQALGQGPEFLTYFNYEAQQDKSGLPNDRFSAERPEGSISTLTIQRTEQRDSAMYRCASSLGGQTNQPQHFGDGTRLSIL.

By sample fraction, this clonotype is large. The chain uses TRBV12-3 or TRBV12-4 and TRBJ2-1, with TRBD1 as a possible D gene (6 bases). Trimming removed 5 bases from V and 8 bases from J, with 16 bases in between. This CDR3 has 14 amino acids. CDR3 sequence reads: CASSPRGRRHEQFF. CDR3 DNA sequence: TGTGCCAGCAGTCCAAGGGGGAGAAGACATGAGCAGTTCTTC.

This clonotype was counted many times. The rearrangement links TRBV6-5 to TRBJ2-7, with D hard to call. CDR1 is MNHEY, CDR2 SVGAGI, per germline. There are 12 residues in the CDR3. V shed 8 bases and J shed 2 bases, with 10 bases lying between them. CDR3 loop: CASGRRAYEQYF. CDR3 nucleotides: TGTGCCAGCGGCCGGCGCGCCTACGAGCAGTACTTC.

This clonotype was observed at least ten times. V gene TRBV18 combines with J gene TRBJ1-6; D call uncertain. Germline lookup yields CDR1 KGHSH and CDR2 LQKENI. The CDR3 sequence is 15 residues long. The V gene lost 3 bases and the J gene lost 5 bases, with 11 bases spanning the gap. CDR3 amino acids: CASSPNVGNNSPLHF. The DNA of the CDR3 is TGTGCCAGCTCACCGAATGTGGGGAATAATTCACCCCTCCACTTT.